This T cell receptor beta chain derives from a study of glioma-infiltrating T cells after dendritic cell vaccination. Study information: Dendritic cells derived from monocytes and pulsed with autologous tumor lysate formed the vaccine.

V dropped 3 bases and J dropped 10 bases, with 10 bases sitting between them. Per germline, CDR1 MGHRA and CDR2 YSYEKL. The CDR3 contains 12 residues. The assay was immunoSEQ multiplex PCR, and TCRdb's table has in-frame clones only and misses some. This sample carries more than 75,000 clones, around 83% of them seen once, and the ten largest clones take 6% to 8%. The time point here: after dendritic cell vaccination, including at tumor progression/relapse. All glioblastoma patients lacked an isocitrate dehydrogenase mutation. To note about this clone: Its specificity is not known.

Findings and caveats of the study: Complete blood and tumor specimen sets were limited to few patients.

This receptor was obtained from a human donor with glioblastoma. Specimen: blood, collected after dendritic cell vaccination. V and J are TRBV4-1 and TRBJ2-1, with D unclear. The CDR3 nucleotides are TGCGCCAGCAGCCAGCAGCGTGGGGAGCAGTTCTTC. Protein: CASSQQRGEQFF.